What follows are 15 T cell receptor beta chains derived from one specimen sequenced in a study of circulating and synovial CD4+ cells in juvenile arthritis. The protocol was immunoSEQ multiplex PCR, while the TCRdb copy is restricted to in-frame clones and leaves out a portion. The data hold around 32,000 clones, with nearly 95% observed a single time. Source material: CD4+ T cells from blood. The receptor source for this set is a human donor with juvenile idiopathic arthritis.

The gene calls are TRBV28 and TRBJ1-5; 10 nucleotides line up with TRBD1. This CDR3 spans 16 amino acids. The V gene end was trimmed by 7 bases and the J gene end by 4 bases; junction bases not matched to a gene: 10. Per the germline V gene, CDR1 is MDHEN and CDR2 is SYDVKM. This CDR3 reads CASIHSRTGGNQPQHF. The CDR3 DNA follows: TGTGCCAGCATCCACTCCAGGACAGGGGGTAATCAGCCCCAGCATTTT.

This rearrangement joins TRBV6-5 to TRBJ2-3; D is uncertain. Germline values: CDR1 MNHEY, CDR2 SVGAGI. The CDR3 consists of 16 residues. V was pared by 4 bases and J by 2 bases, with 16 bases between. Written as DNA, the CDR3 is TGTGCCAGCAGTTTACTGGGCTACACTGACACAGATACGCAGTATTTT. It codes for CASSLLGYTDTDTQYF.

The V call is TRBV2, the J call TRBJ2-1, with TRBD2 matching over 16 bases. This CDR3 has 15 amino acids. The germline gives CDR1 SNHLY, CDR2 FYNNEI. V shed 7 bases, J shed 10 bases, and the junction held 7 bases outside the gene matches. CDR3 DNA: TGTGCCAGCACCGGGACTAGCGGGGGGGCTGGGGAGCAGTTCTTC. This sequence encodes CASTGTSGGAGEQFF.

This chain links TRBV7-9 with TRBJ2-3, with D maybe TRBD1 (7 bases). This CDR3 is built from 19 residues. CDR1 is SEHNR and CDR2 is FQNEAQ in the germline V gene (reference sequence). V was clipped by 9 bases and J by 5 bases, with 33 bases between them. CDR3 DNA: TGTGCCAGTCCGCCCCCAAGCAGCTTACAGGGGCGGGGTAGAGATACGCAGTATTTT. It yields the protein CASPPPSSLQGRGRDTQYF.

V and J are TRBV7-9 and TRBJ1-2, with 7 nucleotides matching TRBD1. CDR3 length equals 16 residues. Trimming at V came to 1 base and at J to 6 bases, leaving 11 bases not matched to a gene. Germline CDR1 SEHNR, CDR2 FQNEAQ (reference sequence). The CDR3 region has the DNA TGTGCCAGCAGCTTAGTAAATTTACGGCAGGGGGATGGCTACACCTTC. Translating gives CASSLVNLRQGDGYTF.

This rearrangement joins TRBV10-3 to TRBJ2-3, with 8 bases aligning to TRBD2. This CDR3 contains 14 residues. Germline trimming cut 5 bases from V and 0 bases from J; bases unmatched to any gene: 1. Per germline, CDR1 ENHRY and CDR2 SYGVKD. Here the CDR3 DNA reads TGTGCCATCAGTACGGGAGGGAGCACAGATACGCAGTATTTT. It specifies CAISTGGSTDTQYF.

This chain joins TRBV4-2 and TRBJ1-4; D is uncertain. The CDR3 is 15 amino acids. V was cut by 3 bases and J by 2 bases, with 10 bases left in between. CDR1 is LGHNA and CDR2 is YNFKEQ in the germline V gene. The CDR3 DNA sequence: TGTGCCAGCAGCCAGCTAGGTGCGACTAATGAAAAACTGTTTTTT. Its translation: CASSQLGATNEKLFF.

The V call is TRBV28, the J call TRBJ2-3; TRBD2 might be the D (6 bases). The length of the CDR3 is 14 residues. CDR1 and CDR2 (germline): MDHEN, SYDVKM. Deletions cut 2 bases from V and 5 bases from J, with 11 bases between. The CDR3 spells CASSLRGTGDTQYF. CDR3 nucleotides: TGTGCCAGCAGTTTACGGGGGACGGGAGATACGCAGTATTTT.

In nucleotides, the CDR3 is TGTGCCAGCAGCTTAGTTAGAGGAGTGGGACAGGACTACAATCAGCCCCAGCATTTT. Its protein product is CASSLVRGVGQDYNQPQHF. The chain couples TRBV7-9 to TRBJ1-5; 8 positions match TRBD1. After removal of 1 base from V and 3 bases from J, the junction contained 14 bases not matched to a gene. The CDR3 contains 19 residues. CDR1 and CDR2 (germline): SEHNR, FQNEAQ (reference sequence).

V usage is TRBV18 and J usage is TRBJ1-1; TRBD1 matches at 7 bases. The CDR3 is made up of 15 amino acids. Germline V gene data show CDR1 as KGHSH and CDR2 as LQKENI. With 6 bases clipped from V and 0 bases from J, the junction kept 7 bases outside the gene matches. The CDR3 coding sequence is TGTGCCAGCTCCCCCTCACAGGGGATGAACACTGAAGCTTTCTTT. Its translation: CASSPSQGMNTEAFF.

The rearrangement joins TRBV10-1 to TRBJ2-3; 8 bases map to TRBD2. Looked up from germline, CDR1 is WNHNN and CDR2 is SYGVQD (reference sequence). Losses at the gene ends were 4 bases for V and 1 base for J; bases not matched to a gene: 4. The CDR3 spans 15 residues. The CDR3 nucleotides are TGCGCCAGCAGTGGGTCTAGCGGGCGCACAGATACGCAGTATTTT. It is translated as CASSGSSGRTDTQYF.

This chain connects TRBV5-1 to TRBJ1-5; TRBD1 aligns across 9 bases. J was trimmed by 8 bases and V by 5 bases; bases with no gene match: 8. From germline, CDR1 is SGHRS and CDR2 YFSETQ. There are 14 residues in the CDR3. The CDR3 region has the DNA TGCGCCAGCAGTTCTACAGGGGGCGGAAAGCCCCAGCATTTT. It translates to CASSSTGGGKPQHF.

This clone has only one observation. This rearrangement joins TRBV5-4 to TRBJ2-2; unclear D gene. The V gene's germline CDR1 is SGHNT and CDR2 YYREEE (reference sequence). Trimming cost V 10 bases and J 2 bases, with 12 bases left between them. The CDR3 is made up of 13 amino acids. CDR3 amino acids: CAAAADNTGELFF. The CDR3 DNA follows: TGTGCCGCGGCGGCTGATAACACCGGGGAGCTGTTTTTT.

The V call is TRBV9, the J call TRBJ1-1; 9 bases fit TRBD1. Germline lookup yields CDR1 SGDLS and CDR2 YYNGEE. With V trimmed by 3 bases and J by 3 bases, 6 bases remained unmatched. This CDR3 comprises 15 residues. CDR3 in amino acids: CASSAVTGGYTEAFF. The DNA for the CDR3 is TGTGCCAGCAGCGCAGTTACAGGGGGCTACACTGAAGCTTTCTTT.

The chain links TRBV5-4 to TRBJ2-5; the match to TRBD1 covers 8 bases. Germline V gene data show CDR1 as SGHNT and CDR2 as YYREEE (reference sequence). J lost 2 bases, V lost 4 bases, and 4 bases had no gene match. There are 14 residues in the CDR3. CDR3 loop: CASSQGAQQETQYF. Written as DNA, the CDR3 is TGTGCCAGCAGCCAGGGGGCCCAACAAGAGACCCAGTACTTC. The complete variable domain, with remaining parts taken from reference TRBV5-4 and TRBJ2-5, reads ETGVTQSPTHLIKTRGQQVTLRCSSQSGHNTVSWYQQALGQGPQFIFQYYREEENGRGNFPPRFSGLQFPNYSSELNVNALELDDSALYLCASSQGAQQETQYFGPGTRLLVL.